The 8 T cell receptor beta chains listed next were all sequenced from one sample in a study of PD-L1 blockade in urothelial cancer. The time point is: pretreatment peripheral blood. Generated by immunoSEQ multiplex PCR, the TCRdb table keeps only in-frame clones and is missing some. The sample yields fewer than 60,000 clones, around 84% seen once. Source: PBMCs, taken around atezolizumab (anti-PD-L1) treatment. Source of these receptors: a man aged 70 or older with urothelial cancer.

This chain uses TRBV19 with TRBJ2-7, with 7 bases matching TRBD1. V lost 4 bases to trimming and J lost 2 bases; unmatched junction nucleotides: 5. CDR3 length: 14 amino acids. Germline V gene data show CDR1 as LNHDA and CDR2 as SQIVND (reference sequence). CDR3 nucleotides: TGTGCCAGTAGTAACCGACAGGGACCCTACGAGCAGTACTTC. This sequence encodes CASSNRQGPYEQYF.

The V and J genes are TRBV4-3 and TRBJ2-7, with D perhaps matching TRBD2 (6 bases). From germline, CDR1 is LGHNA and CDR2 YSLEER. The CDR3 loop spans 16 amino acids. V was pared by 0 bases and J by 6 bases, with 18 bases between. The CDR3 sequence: CASSQDPARGTGEQYF. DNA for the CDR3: TGCGCCAGCAGCCAAGATCCGGCCAGAGGGACTGGCGAGCAGTACTTC.

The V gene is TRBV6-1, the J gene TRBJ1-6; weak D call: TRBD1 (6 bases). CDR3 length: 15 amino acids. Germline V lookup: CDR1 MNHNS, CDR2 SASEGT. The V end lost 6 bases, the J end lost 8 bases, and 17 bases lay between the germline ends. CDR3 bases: TGTGCCAGCAGCCTAGACGGGGGGCTGGATTCACCCCTCCACTTT. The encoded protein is CASSLDGGLDSPLHF.

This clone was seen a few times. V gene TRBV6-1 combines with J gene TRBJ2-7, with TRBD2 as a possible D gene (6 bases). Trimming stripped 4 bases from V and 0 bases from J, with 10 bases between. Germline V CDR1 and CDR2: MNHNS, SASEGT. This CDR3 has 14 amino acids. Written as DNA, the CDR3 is TGTGCCAGCAGTGGCCGGGGGAGCTCCTACGAGCAGTACTTC. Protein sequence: CASSGRGSSYEQYF.

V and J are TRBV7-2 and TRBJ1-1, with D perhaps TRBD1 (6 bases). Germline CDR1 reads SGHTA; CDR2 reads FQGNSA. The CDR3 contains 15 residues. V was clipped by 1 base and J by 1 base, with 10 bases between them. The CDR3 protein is CASSLGTVRNTEAFF. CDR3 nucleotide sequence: TGTGCCAGCAGCTTAGGGACAGTTAGGAACACTGAAGCTTTCTTT.

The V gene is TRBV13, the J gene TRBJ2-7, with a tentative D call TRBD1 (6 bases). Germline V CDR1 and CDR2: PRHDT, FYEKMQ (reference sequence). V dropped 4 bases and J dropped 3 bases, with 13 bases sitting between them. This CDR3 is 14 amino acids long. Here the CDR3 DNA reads TGTGCCAGCAGCTCCCGGGACAACCACTACGAGCAGTACTTC. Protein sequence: CASSSRDNHYEQYF.

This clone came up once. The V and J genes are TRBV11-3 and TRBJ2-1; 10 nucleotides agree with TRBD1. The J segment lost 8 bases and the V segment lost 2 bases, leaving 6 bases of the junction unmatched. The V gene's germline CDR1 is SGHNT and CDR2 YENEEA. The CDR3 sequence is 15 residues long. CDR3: CASSLFGGQGDEQFF. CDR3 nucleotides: TGTGCCAGCAGCTTATTCGGCGGACAGGGGGATGAGCAGTTCTTC.

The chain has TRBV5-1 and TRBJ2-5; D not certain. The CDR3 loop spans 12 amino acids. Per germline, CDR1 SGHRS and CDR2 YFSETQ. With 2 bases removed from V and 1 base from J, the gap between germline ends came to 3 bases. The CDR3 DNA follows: TGCGCCAGCAGCTTCTCCCAAGAGACCCAGTACTTC. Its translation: CASSFSQETQYF.